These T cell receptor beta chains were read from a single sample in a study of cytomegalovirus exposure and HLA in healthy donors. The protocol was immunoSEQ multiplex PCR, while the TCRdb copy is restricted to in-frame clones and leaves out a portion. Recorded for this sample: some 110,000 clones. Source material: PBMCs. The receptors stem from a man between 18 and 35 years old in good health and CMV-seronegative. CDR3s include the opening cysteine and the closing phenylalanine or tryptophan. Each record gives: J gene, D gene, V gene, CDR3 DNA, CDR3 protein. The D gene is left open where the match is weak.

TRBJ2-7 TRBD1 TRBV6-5 TGTGCCAGTCTAGGTACCGGGACAGGGGACCACGAGCAGTACTTC CASLGTGTGDHEQYF
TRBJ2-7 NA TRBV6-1 TGTGCCAGCAGTGTGGGCTTCTCTTACGAGCAGTACTTC CASSVGFSYEQYF
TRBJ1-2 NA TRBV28 TGTGCCAGCAGTTACTACAGGGCGTCGGGCTACACCTTC CASSYYRASGYTF
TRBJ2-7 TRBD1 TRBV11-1 TGTGCCAGCAGCTTAGCCCAGGGGGCAACCTACGAGCAGTACTTC CASSLAQGATYEQYF
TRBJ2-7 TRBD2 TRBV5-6 TGTGCCAGCAGCCATCCCGGGGGGGCTTACGAGCAGTACTTC CASSHPGGAYEQYF
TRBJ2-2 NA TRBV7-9 TGTGCCAGCAGCTTAGTAGGGGGATATGCCACCGGGGAGCTGTTTTTT CASSLVGGYATGELFF
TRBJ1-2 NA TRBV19 TGTGCCAGTAGCCTCACCCTTGGGCGGGGGGGATATGGCTACACCTTC CASSLTLGRGGYGYTF
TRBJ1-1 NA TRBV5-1 TGCGCCAGCAGCTTGGATGACTTACCTAACACTGAAGCTTTCTTT CASSLDDLPNTEAFF
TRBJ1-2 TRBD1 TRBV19 TGTGCCAGTAGTATAGGGGGACAGGGAAGTGGCTACACCTTC CASSIGGQGSGYTF
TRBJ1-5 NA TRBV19 TGTGCCAGTAGTATCTCGGCAGGGAGCAATCAGCCCCAGCATTTT CASSISAGSNQPQHF
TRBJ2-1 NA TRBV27 TGTGCCAGCGGAGACCCTATACTAGATGAGCAGTTCTTC CASGDPILDEQFF
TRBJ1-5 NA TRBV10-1 TGCGCCAGCAGCGCCGGGAACCCCGGGCAGCCCCAGCATTTT CASSAGNPGQPQHF
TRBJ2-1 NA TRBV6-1 TGTGCCAGCATCATGTACAATGAGCAGTTCTTC CASIMYNEQFF
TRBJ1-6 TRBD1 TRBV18 TGTGCCAGCTCACCGGCCGGGACAGGGTATAATTCACCCCTCCACTTT CASSPAGTGYNSPLHF
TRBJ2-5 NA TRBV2 TGTGCCAGCAGTGATCAGGGGACAGAGACCCAGTACTTC CASSDQGTETQYF
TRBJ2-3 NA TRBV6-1 TGTGCCAGCTCTGTCCCCTTTTGGACTTGGGATACGCAGTATTTT CASSVPFWTWDTQYF
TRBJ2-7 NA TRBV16 TGTGCCAGCAGCCAATCGTTCCTAGTCACCTCCTACGAGCAGTACTTC CASSQSFLVTSYEQYF
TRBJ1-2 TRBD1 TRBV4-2 TGTGCCAGCAGCCACCGGGACAGGCGAGGGACCCCCTATGGCTACACCTTC CASSHRDRRGTPYGYTF
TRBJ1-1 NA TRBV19 TGTGCCAGTAGTAACCGAGGGGGGGCGATGAACACTGAAGCTTTCTTT CASSNRGGAMNTEAFF
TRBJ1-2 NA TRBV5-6 TGTGCCAGCAGCTTGGCCAGGGGTAAGGGAGGCTACACCTTC CASSLARGKGGYTF
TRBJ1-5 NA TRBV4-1 TGCGCCAGCAGCCAGGTTCTATATCAGCCCCAGCATTTT CASSQVLYQPQHF
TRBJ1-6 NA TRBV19 TGTGCCAGTAGTATCCGAGGGCCAGGTTCACCCCTCCACTTT CASSIRGPGSPLHF
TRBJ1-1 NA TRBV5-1 TGCGCCAGCAGCTCGCCAGGGATGAACACTGAAGCTTTCTTT CASSSPGMNTEAFF
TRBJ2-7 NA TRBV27 TGTGCCAACAGTTTACTACAGGGAGCCTACGAGCAGTACTTC CANSLLQGAYEQYF
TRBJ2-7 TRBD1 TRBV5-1 TGCGCCAGCAGGGCCCGGGACAGGGGGCACGAGCAGTACTTC CASRARDRGHEQYF
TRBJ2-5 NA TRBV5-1 TGCGCCAGCAGCCGGGAGGGGGCCCCCTCTTACCAGTACTTC CASSREGAPSYQYF
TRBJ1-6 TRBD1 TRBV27 TGTGCCAGCAGTTCCGCCTATCCCCGGGACAGGAATTCACCCCTCCACTTT CASSSAYPRDRNSPLHF
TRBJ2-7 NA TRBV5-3 TGTGCCAGAAGCTTGGCCAGGGGAGACTCCTACGAGCAGTACTTC CARSLARGDSYEQYF
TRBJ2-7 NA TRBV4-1 TGCGCCAGCAGAGCGGGCCAAAGCTCCTACGAGCAGTACTTC CASRAGQSSYEQYF
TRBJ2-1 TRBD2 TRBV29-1 TGCAGCGTTGAAGGTATCCTAGCGGGAGGGATCTACAATGAGCAGTTCTTC CSVEGILAGGIYNEQFF
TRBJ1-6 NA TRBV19 TGTGCCAGTAGTTGGCAGTTATTATCACCCCTCCCCTTT CASSWQLLSPLPF
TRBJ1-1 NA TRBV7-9 TGTGCCAGCAGCTGGGCAGGGTCCTTGAACACTGAAGCTTTCTTT CASSWAGSLNTEAFF